This entry lists 27 T cell receptor beta chains sequenced from one sample in a study of early T cells in non-severe SARS-CoV-2 infection. TCRdb independently ran MiXCR on the 5' RACE reads; one entry per CDR3 protein. The sample contains roughly 75,000 distinct CDR3 sequences, about 10% of which appear only once. The sequencing sample was made of whole blood. The receptors originated from an adult who was a healthcare worker with PCR-confirmed SARS-CoV-2 infection or an uninfected control (not recorded which).

This clonotype was seen more than once but under ten times. The V call is TRBV7-2, the J call TRBJ2-6, with no clear D. Germline CDR1 is SGHTA and CDR2 is FQGNSA. Deletions cut 3 bases from V and 0 bases from J, with 6 bases between. CDR3 length equals 15 residues. CDR3 nucleotide sequence: TGTGCCAGCAGCTTGGCGGACTCTGGGGCCAACGTCCTGACTTTC. As protein: CASSLADSGANVLTF. Complete variable domain (other parts from reference TRBV7-2 and TRBJ2-6): GAGVSQSPSNKVTEKGKDVELRCDPISGHTALYWYRQSLGQGLEFLIYFQGNSAPDKSGLPSDRFSAERTGGSVSTLTIQRTQQEDSAVYLCASSLADSGANVLTFGAGSRLTVL.

This clonotype was seen repeatedly, ten times or more. The CDR3 sequence is CTSSQGLAHQETQYF. The CDR3, as DNA: TGCACCAGCAGCCAAGGGCTAGCGCACCAAGAGACCCAGTACTTC. The V gene is TRBV1, the J gene TRBJ2-5; the table gives TRBD2 as D, unverified against the DNA. TRBV1 is a pseudogene. The CDR3 length is 15 residues.

The V gene is TRBV10-3, the J gene TRBJ1-4; D ambiguous. The germline V and J ends were trimmed by 0 bases and 8 bases, with 4 bases remaining between them. Germline loops: CDR1 ENHRY, CDR2 SYGVKD. The CDR3 has 12 amino acids. The CDR3 bases are TGTGCCATCAGTGAGTCAGAAGAAAAACTGTTTTTT. Translated: CAISESEEKLFF.

In this sample, this clonotype turned up many times. This chain joins TRBV12-5 and TRBJ1-1; D is possibly TRBD1 (5 bases). CDR1 and CDR2 (germline): LGHNT, FRNRAP. The CDR3 covers 12 residues. V shed 6 bases and J shed 7 bases, with 12 bases lying between them. The CDR3 loop is CASGAGTDEAFF. Here the CDR3 DNA reads TGTGCTAGTGGCGCGGGGACGGATGAAGCTTTCTTT.

This clonotype was counted at least ten times. The chain recombines TRBV7-7 with TRBJ2-2; D might be TRBD2 (7 bases). The V gene's germline CDR1 is SSHAT and CDR2 FNYEAQ (reference sequence). The CDR3 totals 17 residues. Trimming left V 5 bases short and J 6 bases short, with 22 bases between. CDR3 in DNA: TGTGCCAGCAGCGCATCGAGAGGGGGACTATCCCCCGGGGAGCTGTTTTTT. Its translation is CASSASRGGLSPGELFF.

This clonotype was found many times. The CDR3 is CSVVASGGYEQYF. In DNA, the CDR3 is TGCAGCGTTGTCGCTAGCGGGGGCTACGAGCAGTACTTC. This sequence joins TRBV29-1 and TRBJ2-7; 10 nucleotides match TRBD2. This CDR3 region has 13 residues. CDR1 and CDR2 from the germline V gene are SQVTM and ANQGSEA. With 4 bases clipped from V and 3 bases from J, the junction kept 3 bases outside the gene matches.

CDR3: CSAGQGTEAFF. The CDR3 DNA is TGCAGCGCCGGACAGGGTACTGAAGCTTTCTTT. The genes are TRBV29-1 and TRBJ1-1; 8 nucleotides match TRBD1. The germline V gene has CDR1 SQVTM and CDR2 ANQGSEA. V dropped 7 bases and J dropped 5; count of bases not matched to a gene: 3. CDR3 length equals 11 residues.

In this sample, this clonotype turned up a few times. This chain connects TRBV6-5 to TRBJ1-4, with D hard to call. CDR1 MNHEY and CDR2 SVGAGI come from the germline V gene. Trimming pared 4 bases from V and 0 bases from J, leaving 6 bases between. The CDR3 length is 14 residues. CDR3 amino acids: CASSSPSTNEKLFF. The CDR3 DNA is TGTGCCAGCAGTTCACCATCAACTAATGAAAAACTGTTTTTT.

In its sample, this clonotype was seen many times. This chain connects TRBV4-1 to TRBJ1-1; D unclear. Deletions cut 0 bases from V and 5 bases from J, with 7 bases between. Germline values: CDR1 MGHRA, CDR2 YSYEKL. The CDR3 runs to 13 residues. The DNA of the CDR3 is TGCGCCAGCAGCCAAGATTGGAGAACTGAAGCTTTCTTT. Its translation is CASSQDWRTEAFF.

This clonotype was picked up a small number of times. The chain carries TRBV18 and TRBJ2-2, with 7 nucleotides matching TRBD1. With V trimmed by 3 bases and J by 4 bases, 5 bases remained unmatched. Per the germline V gene, CDR1 is KGHSH and CDR2 is LQKENI. The CDR3 is 15 residues long. The CDR3 is CASSPLGQSTGELFF. In nucleotides, the CDR3 is TGTGCCAGCTCACCTCTGGGACAGAGCACCGGGGAGCTGTTTTTT.

In its sample, this clonotype was seen a few times. This chain connects TRBV7-6 to TRBJ2-1; 7 bases map to TRBD1. Trimming at V came to 5 bases and at J to 5 bases, leaving 3 bases not matched to a gene. Germline CDR1 SGHVS, CDR2 FNYEAQ. This CDR3 comprises 13 residues. CDR3 residues: CASSRGQNNEQFF. DNA for the CDR3: TGTGCCAGCAGCCGGGGACAGAACAATGAGCAGTTCTTC. Complete variable domain (other parts from reference TRBV7-6 and TRBJ2-1): GAGVSQSPRYKVTKRGQDVALRCDPISGHVSLYWYRQALGQGPEFLTYFNYEAQQDKSGLPNDRFSAERPEGSISTLTIQRTEQRDSAMYRCASSRGQNNEQFFGPGTRLTVL.

This clonotype was seen repeatedly, ten times or more. This rearrangement joins TRBV11-3 to TRBJ2-6; maybe TRBD1 (5 bases). CDR3 length: 16 residues. Trimming shortened V by 5 bases and J by 3 bases, and 14 bases separated the two germline ends. Germline-derived CDR1 and CDR2 are SGHNT and YENEEA. The CDR3 region is CASSAGQGRGANVLTF. The CDR3, as DNA: TGTGCCAGCAGCGCCGGGCAGGGCCGTGGGGCCAACGTCCTGACTTTC.

The gene calls are TRBV20-1 and TRBJ2-5, with 7 bases aligning to TRBD2. J lost 4 bases, V lost 0 bases, and 5 bases had no gene match. The CDR3 length is 14 residues. CDR1 is DFQATT and CDR2 is SNEGSKA in the germline V gene (reference sequence). CDR3 amino acids: CSARDLTSPETQYF. CDR3 bases: TGCAGTGCTAGAGATCTGACTAGCCCAGAGACCCAGTACTTC.

In this sample, this clonotype turned up once. The chain recombines TRBV5-1 with TRBJ2-3, with TRBD2 matching over 7 bases. CDR1 is SGHRS and CDR2 is YFSETQ in the germline V gene. The CDR3 loop spans 16 amino acids. Trimming cost V 2 bases and J 0 bases; bases outside gene matches: 6. The CDR3 loop reads CASSLGLGTSTDTQYF. CDR3 bases: TGCGCCAGCAGCTTAGGACTAGGAACTAGCACAGATACGCAGTATTTT.

The genes are TRBV29-1 and TRBJ2-3; D call uncertain. Trimming removed 6 bases from V and 9 bases from J, with 25 bases in between. CDR1 SQVTM and CDR2 ANQGSEA come from the germline V gene. The CDR3 sequence is 15 residues long. This chain's CDR3 is CSVELRTELTPTQYF. As DNA, the CDR3 is TGCAGCGTCGAACTTCGAACGGAGCTCACGCCGACGCAGTATTTT.

This clonotype was counted only a few times. The chain uses TRBV7-9 and TRBJ2-2; weak D call: TRBD2 (6 bases). The CDR3 is made up of 16 amino acids. Germline V gene lookup returns CDR1 SEHNR and CDR2 FQNEAQ (reference sequence). Trimming left V 7 bases short and J 1 base short, with 16 bases between. CDR3 sequence reads: CASIESGTLNTGELFF. Written as DNA, the CDR3 is TGTGCCAGCATCGAATCCGGGACTCTGAACACCGGGGAGCTGTTTTTT.

The chain is built from TRBV7-6 and TRBJ2-7; D is possibly TRBD1 (5 bases). Trimming took 5 bases from V and 0 from J, leaving 11 bases between them. This CDR3 region has 14 residues. Per the germline V gene, CDR1 is SGHVS and CDR2 is FNYEAQ. CDR3 in amino acids: CASSTRQSSYEQYF. The CDR3 nucleotides read TGTGCCAGCAGCACGCGACAGAGCTCCTACGAGCAGTACTTC.

J is TRBJ2-2 and V is TRBV20-1, with a possible D match to TRBD2 (6 bases). The germline CDR1 and CDR2 sequences are DFQATT and SNEGSKA (reference sequence). V lost 3 bases to trimming and J lost 3 bases, with 11 bases between them. The CDR3 spans 14 residues. The CDR3 loop reads CSAREGTHTGELFF. CDR3 nucleotides: TGCAGTGCTAGGGAGGGGACCCACACCGGGGAGCTGTTTTTT.

V usage is TRBV2 and J usage is TRBJ1-6; tentative D call: TRBD1 (6 bases). In germline, CDR1 is SNHLY, CDR2 FYNNEI. The CDR3 has 13 residues. V lost 4 bases to trimming and J lost 5 bases, with 6 bases between them. The CDR3 region has the DNA TGTGCCAGCAGTGGGACAGATAATTCACCCCTCCACTTT. Translated, it gives CASSGTDNSPLHF.

The table lists this clonotype with a few counts. The chain is built from TRBV7-6 and TRBJ2-1, with 7 positions matching TRBD2. CDR1 and CDR2 (germline): SGHVS, FNYEAQ. Unmatched junction bases numbered 8, after V lost 1 base and J lost 5 bases. The CDR3 sequence is 16 residues long. The CDR3 DNA reads TGTGCCAGCAGCTTAGACCGGGCTAGCGGTCACAATGAGCAGTTCTTC. It encodes CASSLDRASGHNEQFF.

The rearrangement joins TRBV4-1 to TRBJ2-4; 10 nucleotides align to TRBD2. V shed 3 bases and J 4 bases; nucleotides not matched to a gene: 6. The CDR3 extends over 16 amino acids. Germline values: CDR1 MGHRA, CDR2 YSYEKL. The CDR3 protein is CASSQPLAGEKNIQYF. The CDR3 DNA sequence: TGCGCCAGCAGCCAGCCGCTAGCGGGGGAAAAAAACATTCAGTACTTC.

This clonotype has at least ten counts. V is TRBV18 and J is TRBJ1-5; the match to TRBD1 covers 7 bases. Per the germline V gene, CDR1 is KGHSH and CDR2 is LQKENI. The CDR3 covers 14 residues. Trimming at V came to 3 bases and at J to 3 bases, leaving 2 bases not matched to a gene. CDR3 nucleotide sequence: TGTGCCAGCTCACCCACAGGGGTCAATCAGCCCCAGCATTTT. The encoded protein is CASSPTGVNQPQHF.

The sample holds many counts of this clonotype. The chain recombines TRBV7-3 with TRBJ2-3, with 7 bases lining up with TRBD2. Trimming removed 5 bases from V and 8 bases from J; junction bases left unmatched: 10. Germline CDR1 and CDR2: SGHTA and FQGTGA. This CDR3 has 14 residues. The CDR3 loop reads CASSQSTREGTQYF. CDR3 nucleotides: TGTGCCAGCAGCCAATCCACTAGGGAGGGTACGCAGTATTTT. The variable domain in full, completed from reference TRBV7-3 and TRBJ2-3, reads GAGVSQTPSNKVTEKGKYVELRCDPISGHTALYWYRQSLGQGPEFLIYFQGTGAADDSGLPNDRFFAVRPEGSVSTLKIQRTERGDSAVYLCASSQSTREGTQYFGPGTRLTVL.

The sample holds a few counts of this clonotype. Here the CDR3 reads CASSLVPRGHTEAFF. The CDR3 DNA reads TGTGCCAGCAGCTTGGTGCCGAGGGGCCACACTGAAGCTTTCTTT. The chain has TRBV5-5 and TRBJ1-1; maybe TRBD1 (5 bases). Looked up from germline, CDR1 is SGHKS and CDR2 is YYEKEE (reference sequence). Trimming left V 0 bases short and J 3 bases short, with 12 bases between. This CDR3 has 15 residues.

In this sample, this clonotype turned up many times. The chain couples TRBV25-1 to TRBJ1-2, with D maybe TRBD1 (5 bases). Per the germline V gene, CDR1 is MGHDK and CDR2 is SYGVNS. The germline V and J ends were trimmed by 4 bases and 8 bases, with 14 bases remaining between them. The CDR3 is 13 residues long. The CDR3 nucleotides read TGTGCCAGCAGTGGGCCCCAGGGTTTGGGCTACACCTTC. Amino acids: CASSGPQGLGYTF.

In its sample, this clonotype was seen many times. The V and J genes are TRBV25-1 and TRBJ2-3; D remains unclear. The CDR3 consists of 16 residues. Germline assignment: CDR1 MGHDK and CDR2 SYGVNS. Trimming stripped 1 base from V and 2 bases from J, with 13 bases between. CDR3 nucleotide sequence: TGTGCCAGCAGTGAATTAGGGCGAAAAGTCACAGATACGCAGTATTTT. Encoded protein: CASSELGRKVTDTQYF.

This clonotype was seen more than once but under ten times. V usage is TRBV6-2 or TRBV6-3 and J usage is TRBJ1-1; D is unresolved. The CDR3 is 17 amino acids. Germline V gene lookup returns CDR1 MNHEY and CDR2 SVGEGT. V lost 5 bases and J 1 base, leaving 20 bases between the germline ends. The CDR3 reads CASSVFLTAGGNTEAFF. The CDR3, as DNA: TGTGCCAGCAGTGTGTTTTTGACGGCCGGCGGGAACACTGAAGCTTTCTTT.